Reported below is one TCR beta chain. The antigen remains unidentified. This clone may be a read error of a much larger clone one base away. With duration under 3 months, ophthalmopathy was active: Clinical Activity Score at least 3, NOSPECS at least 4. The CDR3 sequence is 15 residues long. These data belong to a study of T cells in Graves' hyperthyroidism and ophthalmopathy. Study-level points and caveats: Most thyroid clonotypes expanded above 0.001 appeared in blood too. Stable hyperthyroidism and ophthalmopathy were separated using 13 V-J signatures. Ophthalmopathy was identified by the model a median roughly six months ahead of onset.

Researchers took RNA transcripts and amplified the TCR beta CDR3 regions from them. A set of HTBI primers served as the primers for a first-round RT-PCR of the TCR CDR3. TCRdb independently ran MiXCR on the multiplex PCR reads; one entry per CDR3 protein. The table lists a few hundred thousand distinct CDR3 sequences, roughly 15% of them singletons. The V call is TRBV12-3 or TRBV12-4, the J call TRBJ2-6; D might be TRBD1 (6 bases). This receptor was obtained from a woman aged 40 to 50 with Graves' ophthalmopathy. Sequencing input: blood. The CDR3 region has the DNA TGTGCCAGCAGTAAACAGGGCTCTGGGGCCGACGTCCTGACTTTC. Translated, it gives CASSKQGSGADVLTF.